The 8 T cell receptor beta chains presented below share a single source sample, sequenced in a study of shared clonotypes between healthy human individuals. The table came from immunoSEQ multiplex PCR; TCRdb's copy has only in-frame clones and leaves some out. This repertoire shows 2 million to 2.5 million clones, about 95% found once; its top ten account for roughly 1%. Naive CD8 isolation took CD45RO-negative cells positively selected for CCR7 and excluded terminally differentiated effector memory CD45RA+ cells. Material: naive CD8+ T cells sorted from blood. These receptor sequences come from a man in his late teens or twenties in good health.

V gene TRBV7-8 combines with J gene TRBJ2-5; D perhaps matches TRBD2 (6 bases). The CDR3 covers 15 residues. Per germline, CDR1 SGHVS and CDR2 FQNEAQ. V lost 5 bases and J lost 1, with 14 bases in between. The CDR3 here is CASSQDPGLQETQYF. DNA of the CDR3: TGTGCCAGCAGCCAAGATCCGGGACTCCAAGAGACCCAGTACTTC.

As regards this clone: The sample carries other DNA sequences with the same CDR3. The rearrangement uses TRBV7-9 and TRBJ2-1; 14 bases match TRBD2. This CDR3 has 16 residues. J gave up 4 bases and V 1 base, and 0 bases lay outside the gene matches. Germline V gene lookup returns CDR1 SEHNR and CDR2 FQNEAQ (reference sequence). CDR3 DNA sequence: TGTGCCAGCAGCTTAGGACTAGCGGGAGGGTACAATGAGCAGTTCTTC. This gives the protein CASSLGLAGGYNEQFF.

The chain combines TRBV5-6 with TRBJ2-1; D remains unclear. The CDR3 contains 13 residues. Germline V gives CDR1 SGHDT, CDR2 YYEEEE. V lost 2 bases and J lost 9, with 12 bases in between. Written as DNA, the CDR3 is TGTGCCAGCAGCTTCTTAGAAGGGATTGAGCAGTTCTTC. It is translated as CASSFLEGIEQFF.

CDR3: CASSFPGPDGTQYF. The CDR3 nucleotides are TGTGCCAGCAGCTTTCCCGGGCCCGACGGGACCCAGTACTTC. The genes are TRBV5-4 and TRBJ2-5; no firm D call. This CDR3 is built from 14 residues. Germline CDR1 reads SGHNT; CDR2 reads YYREEE (reference sequence). The V end lost 2 bases, the J end lost 7 bases, and 15 bases lay between the germline ends.

For this clone: Other DNA sequences within the sample encode an identical CDR3. The V and J genes are TRBV30 and TRBJ1-5, with D uncertain. V lost 0 bases, J lost 4 bases, and 4 bases lay in between. Per the germline V gene, CDR1 is GTSNPN and CDR2 is SVGIG (reference sequence). This CDR3 contains 12 residues. CDR3 in DNA: TGTGCCTGGAGTGTCCAAAATCAGCCCCAGCATTTT. The encoded protein is CAWSVQNQPQHF.

V is TRBV19 and J is TRBJ1-6; D remains unclear. The V gene lost 5 bases and the J gene lost 3 bases, with 14 bases spanning the gap. The CDR3 is made up of 16 amino acids. Germline CDR1 and CDR2: LNHDA and SQIVND (reference sequence). CDR3 region: CASSLTTGFYNSPLHF. CDR3 in DNA: TGTGCCAGTAGTTTGACTACGGGGTTCTATAATTCACCCCTCCACTTT.

V gene TRBV6-1 combines with J gene TRBJ2-1, with D perhaps matching TRBD2 (5 bases). CDR1 MNHNS and CDR2 SASEGT come from the germline V gene. The V end was cut by 2 bases, the J end by 2 bases, with 7 bases between. The CDR3 spans 14 residues. The CDR3, as DNA: TGTGCCAGCAGTGAACTGGGAGCCTACAATGAGCAGTTCTTC. Translation gives CASSELGAYNEQFF.

The chain uses TRBV6-5 and TRBJ2-1, with a possible D match to TRBD2 (6 bases). Germline V gene data show CDR1 as MNHEY and CDR2 as SVGAGI. V was trimmed by 4 bases and J by 6 bases, leaving 10 bases between them. This CDR3 spans 13 amino acids. CDR3 residues: CASSLSGGNEQFF. The CDR3 DNA follows: TGTGCCAGCAGTTTATCCGGGGGCAATGAGCAGTTCTTC.